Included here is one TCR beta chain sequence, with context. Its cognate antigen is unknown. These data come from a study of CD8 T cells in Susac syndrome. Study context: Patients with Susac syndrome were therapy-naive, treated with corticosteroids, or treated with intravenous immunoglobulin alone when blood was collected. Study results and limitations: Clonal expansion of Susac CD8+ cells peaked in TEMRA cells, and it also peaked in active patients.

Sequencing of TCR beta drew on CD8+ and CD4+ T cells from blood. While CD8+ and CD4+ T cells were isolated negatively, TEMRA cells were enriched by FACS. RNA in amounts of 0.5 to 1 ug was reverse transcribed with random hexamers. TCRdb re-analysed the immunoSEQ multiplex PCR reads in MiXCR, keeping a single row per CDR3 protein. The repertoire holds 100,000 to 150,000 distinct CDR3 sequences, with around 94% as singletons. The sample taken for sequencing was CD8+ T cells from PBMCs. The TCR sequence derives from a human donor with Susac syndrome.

CDR3: CASSEDYTTYEQYF. In nucleotides, the CDR3 is TGTGCCAGCAGCGAGGACTACACTACCTACGAGCAGTACTTC. This chain connects TRBV7-2 to TRBJ2-7, with D possibly matching TRBD2 (6 bases). Deletions cut 5 bases from V and 2 bases from J, with 13 bases between. The CDR3 runs 14 residues. Per the germline V gene, CDR1 is SGHTA and CDR2 is FQGNSA.